This T cell receptor beta chain was sequenced in a study of regulatory T cells in long-lasting Graves disease. Assembly of TCR beta libraries relied on iRepertoire HTBI primers together with Arm-PCR of CDR3 regions. Each CDR3 protein is one row after TCRdb ran MiXCR on the multiplex PCR reads. In the table there are 450,000 to 650,000 distinct CDR3 sequences, 15% to 20% of which are singletons. As to time point: newly diagnosed GD, antithyroid drugs for less than 3 months. The authors made the TCR library using RNA they extracted from PBMCs. This clonotype was observed at least ten times. This CDR3 has 19 residues. From germline, CDR1 is SGHNT and CDR2 YYREEE (reference sequence). V lost 4 bases, J lost 4 bases, and 20 bases stayed unmatched. The sample was also linked to a second study, of T cells in Graves' hyperthyroidism and ophthalmopathy. Turning to that study: Carried out on the TCR CDR3, a first-round RT-PCR used the HTBI primer set.

Sequenced material: peripheral blood mononuclear cells (PBMCs), taken at new diagnosis, from a patient treated with antithyroid drugs. The clonotype originates from a woman aged 35 to 60 with Graves disease. This rearrangement joins TRBV5-4 to TRBJ2-5; 9 positions match TRBD2. CDR3 region: CASSRKGLAGIPGGETQYF. CDR3 bases: TGTGCCAGCAGCCGGAAGGGTCTAGCGGGGATCCCGGGGGGAGAGACCCAGTACTTC.